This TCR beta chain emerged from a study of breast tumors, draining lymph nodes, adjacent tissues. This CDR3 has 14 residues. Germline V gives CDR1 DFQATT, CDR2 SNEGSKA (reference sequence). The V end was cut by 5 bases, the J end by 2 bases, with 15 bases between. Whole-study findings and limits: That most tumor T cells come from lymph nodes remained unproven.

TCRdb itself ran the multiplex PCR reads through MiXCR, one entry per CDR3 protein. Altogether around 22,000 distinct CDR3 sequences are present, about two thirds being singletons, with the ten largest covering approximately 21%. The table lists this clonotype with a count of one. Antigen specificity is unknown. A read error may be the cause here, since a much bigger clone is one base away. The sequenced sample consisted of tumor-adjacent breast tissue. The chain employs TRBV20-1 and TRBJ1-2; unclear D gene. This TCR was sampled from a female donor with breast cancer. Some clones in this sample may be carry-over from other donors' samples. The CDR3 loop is CSAPDGFLNYGYTF. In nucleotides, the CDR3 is TGCAGTGCTCCGGACGGTTTCCTCAACTATGGCTACACCTTC.